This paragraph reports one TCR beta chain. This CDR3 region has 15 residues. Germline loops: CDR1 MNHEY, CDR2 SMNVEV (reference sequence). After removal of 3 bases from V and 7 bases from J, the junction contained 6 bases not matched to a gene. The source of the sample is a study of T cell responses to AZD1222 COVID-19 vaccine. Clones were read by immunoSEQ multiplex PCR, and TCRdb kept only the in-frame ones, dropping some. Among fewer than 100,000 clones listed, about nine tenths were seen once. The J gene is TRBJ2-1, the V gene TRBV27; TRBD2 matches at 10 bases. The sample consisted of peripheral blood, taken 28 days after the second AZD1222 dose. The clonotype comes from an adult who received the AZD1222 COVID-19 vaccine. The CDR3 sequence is CASSFAAGGFNEQFF. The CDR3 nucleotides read TGTGCCAGCAGTTTCGCAGCGGGAGGGTTTAATGAGCAGTTCTTC.